Sequencing of this T cell receptor (beta chain) was carried out in a study of metastatic and nonmetastatic thyroid tumors. This clone was picked up many times. Each patient came to thyroid surgery without any prior treatment (of any kind). As processed by the authors: Built for papillary thyroid cancer, a distant-metastasis classifier drew on CDR3 differences across clinicopathological groups. TCRdb re-called the PCR reads with MiXCR. Here the V and J calls rest on TCRdb's processing, not on the authors' analysis. The sample includes 25,000 or so clones, 16% of them seen just once. This CDR3 region has 15 residues. Germline lookup yields CDR1 SGHRS and CDR2 YFSETQ. V shed 4 bases, J shed 3 bases, and the junction held 6 bases outside the gene matches.

The material sequenced was blood. This chain joins TRBV5-1 and TRBJ2-1, with 8 bases that match TRBD2. The TCR comes from a female donor with papillary thyroid cancer or a benign thyroid nodule (not recorded which). Some clones in this sample may be carry-over from other donors' samples. For the CDR3, the DNA is TGCGCCAGCAGCCGGAGCGGGAGTATCTACAATGAGCAGTTCTTC. Translated: CASSRSGSIYNEQFF.